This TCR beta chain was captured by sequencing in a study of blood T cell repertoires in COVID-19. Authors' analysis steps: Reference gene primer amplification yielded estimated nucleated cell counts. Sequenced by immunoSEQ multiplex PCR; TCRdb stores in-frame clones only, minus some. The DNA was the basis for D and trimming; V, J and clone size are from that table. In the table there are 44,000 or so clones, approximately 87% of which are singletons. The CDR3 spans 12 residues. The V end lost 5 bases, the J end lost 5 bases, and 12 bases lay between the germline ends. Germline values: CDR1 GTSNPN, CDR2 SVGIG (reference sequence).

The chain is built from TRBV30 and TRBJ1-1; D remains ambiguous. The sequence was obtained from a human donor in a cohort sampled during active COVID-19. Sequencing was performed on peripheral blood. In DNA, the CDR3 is TGTGCCTGGGACCGGGAGATGACTGAAGCTTTCTTT. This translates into CAWDREMTEAFF. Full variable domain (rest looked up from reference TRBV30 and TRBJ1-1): SQTIHQWPATLVQPVGSPLSLECTVEGTSNPNLYWYRQAAGRGLQLLFYSVGIGQISSEVPQNLSASRPQDRQFILSSKKLLLSDSGFYLCAWDREMTEAFFGQGTRLTVV.